These 12 T cell receptor beta chains were sequenced from one sample in a study of T cell responses to AZD1222 COVID-19 vaccine. TCRdb's copy holds only in-frame clones and misses some; the assay was immunoSEQ multiplex PCR. This repertoire shows 120,000 or so clones, 88% found once; its top ten account for approximately 5.4%. Material: peripheral blood, obtained on day 0 of AZD1222 vaccination. Source of these receptors: an adult in good health.

The sample holds one count of this clone. The V call is TRBV27, the J call TRBJ2-7; 7 nucleotides match TRBD2. CDR3 size: 15 residues. After removal of 5 bases from V and 2 bases from J, the junction contained 9 bases not matched to a gene. The germline gives CDR1 MNHEY, CDR2 SMNVEV (reference sequence). This CDR3 is CASSPDYRGAYEQYF. The CDR3 nucleotides read TGTGCCAGCAGTCCCGACTATCGGGGGGCCTACGAGCAGTACTTC.

V is TRBV7-9 and J is TRBJ2-3; no definite D call. Germline lookup yields CDR1 SEHNR and CDR2 FQNEAQ (reference sequence). Deletions cut 1 base from V and 2 bases from J, with 7 bases between. This CDR3 has 14 amino acids. CDR3 coding DNA: TGTGCCAGCAGCTTAGGTTTAACCACAGATACGCAGTATTTT. It translates to CASSLGLTTDTQYF. The full variable domain, completed using reference TRBV7-9 and TRBJ2-3, is DTGVSQNPRHKITKRGQNVTFRCDPISEHNRLYWYRQTLGQGPEFLTYFQNEAQLEKSRLLSDRFSAERPKGSFSTLEIQRTEQGDSAMYLCASSLGLTTDTQYFGPGTRLTVL.

This rearrangement joins TRBV5-1 to TRBJ2-3; the match to TRBD2 covers 11 bases. Germline-derived CDR1 and CDR2 are SGHRS and YFSETQ. The junction had 5 bases not matched to a gene; V was cut back by 6 bases and J by 2 bases. The CDR3 spans 15 residues. The CDR3 DNA follows: TGCGCCAGCACTCCTAGCGGGGGGACCACAGATACGCAGTATTTT. It yields the protein CASTPSGGTTDTQYF.

V usage is TRBV7-2 and J usage is TRBJ2-7; TRBD1 agrees at 10 bases. The V gene's germline CDR1 is SGHTA and CDR2 FQGNSA. V lost 0 bases, J lost 5 bases, and 4 bases stayed unmatched. CDR3 size: 15 residues. This CDR3 is CASSLAGQGLDEQYF. The CDR3 bases are TGTGCCAGCAGCTTAGCGGGACAGGGGCTCGACGAGCAGTACTTC.

The rearrangement joins TRBV4-3 to TRBJ2-2; a weak D match, TRBD1 (6 bases). The V and J ends lost 2 bases and 5 bases respectively, with 15 bases between them. This CDR3 is 16 amino acids long. Per the germline V gene, CDR1 is LGHNA and CDR2 is YSLEER. The CDR3 loop is CASSQQPGQLTGELFF. As DNA, the CDR3 is TGCGCCAGCAGCCAACAACCGGGACAACTAACCGGGGAGCTGTTTTTT.

This chain links TRBV6-2 or TRBV6-3 with TRBJ2-2; either TRBD1 or TRBD2 may supply D (6 bases each). This CDR3 is built from 15 residues. Looked up from germline, CDR1 is MNHEY and CDR2 is SVGEGT. Trimming cost V 2 bases and J 7 bases, with 14 bases left between them. CDR3 region: CASSYGGLKGGELFF. CDR3 bases: TGTGCCAGCAGTTACGGGGGGCTGAAAGGCGGGGAGCTGTTTTTT.

This chain uses TRBV28 with TRBJ1-4; no clear D gene. The CDR3 is made up of 15 amino acids. Trimming removed 1 base at V and 0 bases at J, with 6 bases between. CDR1 MDHEN and CDR2 SYDVKM come from the germline V gene. Written as DNA, the CDR3 is TGTGCCAGCAGTTTATCAGGTTCAACTAATGAAAAACTGTTTTTT. Its protein is CASSLSGSTNEKLFF.

This chain links TRBV10-3 with TRBJ2-2; D possibly corresponds to TRBD1 (5 bases). The CDR3 totals 15 residues. Germline-derived CDR1 and CDR2 are ENHRY and SYGVKD. Trimming pared 2 bases from V and 1 base from J, leaving 8 bases between. The CDR3 region is CAISEQDMNTGELFF. The CDR3 DNA sequence: TGTGCCATCAGTGAGCAGGACATGAACACCGGGGAGCTGTTTTTT.

This chain links TRBV12-3 or TRBV12-4 with TRBJ1-6; D uncertain. Trimming shortened V by 7 bases and J by 10 bases, and 14 bases separated the two germline ends. The CDR3 loop spans 13 amino acids. For the CDR3, the DNA is TGTGCCAGCAATCCGGCATTTGGGTCACCCCTCCACTTT. Protein: CASNPAFGSPLHF.

In this sample, this clone turned up once. The rearrangement joins TRBV6-5 to TRBJ1-1; D is ambiguous. Germline assignment: CDR1 MNHEY and CDR2 SVGAGI. Trimming took 5 bases from V and 6 from J, leaving 16 bases between them. The CDR3 has 14 amino acids. The CDR3 DNA follows: TGTGCCAGCAGTCCAGGTTGGGGAGGCTCTGAAGCTTTCTTT. Translated, it gives CASSPGWGGSEAFF.

The chain carries TRBV10-2 and TRBJ2-2; possibly TRBD2 for D (7 bases). The CDR3 extends over 15 amino acids. Germline lookup yields CDR1 WSHSY and CDR2 SAAADI. Trimming cost V 3 bases and J 5 bases, with 13 bases left between them. CDR3 sequence: CASSDPGRGTGELFF. Here the CDR3 DNA reads TGCGCCAGCAGTGACCCAGGGAGGGGGACCGGGGAGCTGTTTTTT.

The J gene is TRBJ2-2, the V gene TRBV12-3 or TRBV12-4, with D hard to call. Trimming took off 3 bases at V and 4 bases at J, with 6 bases between the two ends. There are 13 residues in the CDR3. The chain's CDR3 is CASSFMITGELFF. CDR3 DNA sequence: TGTGCCAGCAGTTTCATGATCACCGGGGAGCTGTTTTTT.